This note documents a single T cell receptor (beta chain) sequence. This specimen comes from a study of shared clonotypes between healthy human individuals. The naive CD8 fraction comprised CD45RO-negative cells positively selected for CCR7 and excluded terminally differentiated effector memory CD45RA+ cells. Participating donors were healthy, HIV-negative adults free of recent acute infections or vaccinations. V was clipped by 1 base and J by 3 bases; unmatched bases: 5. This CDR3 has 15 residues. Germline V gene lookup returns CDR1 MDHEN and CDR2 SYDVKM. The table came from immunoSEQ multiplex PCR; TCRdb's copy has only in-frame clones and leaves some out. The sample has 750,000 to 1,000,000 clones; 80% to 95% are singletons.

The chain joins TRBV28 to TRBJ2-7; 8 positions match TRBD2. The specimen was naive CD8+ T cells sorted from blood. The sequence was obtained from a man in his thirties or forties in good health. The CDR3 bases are TGTGCCAGCAGTTTATTAGTAGCGGGGCACTACGAGCAGTACTTC. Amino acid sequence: CASSLLVAGHYEQYF.